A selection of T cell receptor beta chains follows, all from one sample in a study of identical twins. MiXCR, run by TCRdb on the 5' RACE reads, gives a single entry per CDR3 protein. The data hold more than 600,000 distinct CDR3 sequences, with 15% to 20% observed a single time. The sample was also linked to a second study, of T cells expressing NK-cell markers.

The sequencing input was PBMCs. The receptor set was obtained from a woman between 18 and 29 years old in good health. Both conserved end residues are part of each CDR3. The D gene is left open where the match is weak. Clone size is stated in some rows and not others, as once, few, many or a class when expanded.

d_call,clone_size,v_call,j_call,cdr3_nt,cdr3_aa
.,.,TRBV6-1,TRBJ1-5,TGTGCCAGCAGTGAAGCGCCCGGGGACAATCAGCCCCAGCATTTT,CASSEAPGDNQPQHF
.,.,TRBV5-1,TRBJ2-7,TGCGCCAGCAGCTTGTGGGGGACACGGAGCTCCTACGAGCAGTACTTC,CASSLWGTRSSYEQYF
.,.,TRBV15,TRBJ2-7,TGTGCCACCAGCAGAGAGGCGCGGAGCTCCTACGAGCAGTACTTC,CATSREARSSYEQYF
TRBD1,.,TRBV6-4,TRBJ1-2,TGTGCCAGCAGATTGACAGGGGGCCTTTCGAACTATGGCTACACCTTC,CASRLTGGLSNYGYTF
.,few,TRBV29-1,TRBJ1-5,TGCAGCGTTGATATGGGCTGGGGGCCCCAGCATTTT,CSVDMGWGPQHF
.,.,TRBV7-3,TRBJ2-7,TGTGCCACTGTTAGGCAGGTCCTCCTGTACTTCTACGAGCAGTACTTC,CATVRQVLLYFYEQYF
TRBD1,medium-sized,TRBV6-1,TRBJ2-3,TGTGCCAGCAGTGGGGGACAGGGGGCAACAGATACGCAGTATTTT,CASSGGQGATDTQYF
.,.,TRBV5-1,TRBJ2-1,TGCGCCAGCAGCCCGGAGACCTACTCGTCGGGCGAGCAGTTCTTC,CASSPETYSSGEQFF
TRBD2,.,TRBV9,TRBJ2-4,TGTGCCAGCAGCGCAAGCGGGAGTCAAAACATTCAGTACTTC,CASSASGSQNIQYF
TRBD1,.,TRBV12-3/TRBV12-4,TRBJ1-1,TGTGCCAGCAGTTTAGTCGGGACAGGAGGAGCTTTCTTT,CASSLVGTGGAFF
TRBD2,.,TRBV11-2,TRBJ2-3,TGTGCCAGCAGCTTTACTAGCGGGAGAATTGGAACGCAGTATTTT,CASSFTSGRIGTQYF
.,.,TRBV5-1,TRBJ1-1,TGCGCCAGCAGCCGCTGGACAGACGACACTGAAGCTTTCTTT,CASSRWTDDTEAFF
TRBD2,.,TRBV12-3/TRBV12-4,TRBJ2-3,TGTGCCAGCAGTTTCGGGACTAGCGGGATGAGCACAGATACGCAGTATTTT,CASSFGTSGMSTDTQYF
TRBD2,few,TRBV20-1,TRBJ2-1,TGCAGTGCTAGAACCGGCGGGAGGAACTACAATGAGCAGTTCTTC,CSARTGGRNYNEQFF
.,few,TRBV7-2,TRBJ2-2,TGTGCCAGCAGCGTAGGGGGACTCCACGCGACTACCGGGGAGCTGTTTTTT,CASSVGGLHATTGELFF
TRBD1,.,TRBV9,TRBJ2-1,TGTGCCAGCAGCGTAGGACAGGGGAATGAGCAGTTCTTC,CASSVGQGNEQFF
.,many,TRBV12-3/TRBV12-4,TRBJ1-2,TGTGCCAGCAGTTTAGCCGCTAACTATGGCTACACCTTC,CASSLAANYGYTF
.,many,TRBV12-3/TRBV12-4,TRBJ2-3,TGTGCCAGCAGTGCACTCACGGGGTCTGGGGATACGCAGTATTTT,CASSALTGSGDTQYF
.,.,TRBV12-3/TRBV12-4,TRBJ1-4,TGTGCCAGCAGTCCAGTCCTGGACAGTGATGAAAAACTGTTTTTT,CASSPVLDSDEKLFF
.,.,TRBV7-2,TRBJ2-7,TGTGCCAGCAGCTTCACGGCCTTCAGCTCCTACGAGCAGTACTTC,CASSFTAFSSYEQYF
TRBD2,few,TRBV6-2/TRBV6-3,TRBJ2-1,TGTGCCAGCCGCTGGGGCGTGGGGGGGGGAATCTCCTACAATGAGCAGTTCTTC,CASRWGVGGGISYNEQFF
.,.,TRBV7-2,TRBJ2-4,TGTGCCAGCAGCGCCTTGGGGGCAGCCAACATTCAGTACTTC,CASSALGAANIQYF
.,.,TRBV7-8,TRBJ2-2,TGTGCCAGCAGCATCGCGAGGGTAATGGTCCCCGGGGAGCTGTTTTTT,CASSIARVMVPGELFF
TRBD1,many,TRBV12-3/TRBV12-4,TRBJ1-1,TGTGCCAGCAGTAACAGCGGGACAGGGGGCCCTGAAGCTTTCTTT,CASSNSGTGGPEAFF
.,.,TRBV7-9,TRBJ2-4,TGTGCCAGCAGCCCCCGGGGAGGGGGCTTTGGAATAAACATTCAGTACTTC,CASSPRGGGFGINIQYF
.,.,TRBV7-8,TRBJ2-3,TGTGCCAGCAGCTTAGACCTAGCGCGCACAGATACGCAGTATTTT,CASSLDLARTDTQYF
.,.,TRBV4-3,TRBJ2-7,TGCGCCAGCAGCCAAGAGAGGGGAGTGGGATACTACGAGCAGTACTTC,CASSQERGVGYYEQYF
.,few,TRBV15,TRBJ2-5,TGTGCCACCAGCAGACAGATAGGGGAGGCCCAGTACTTC,CATSRQIGEAQYF
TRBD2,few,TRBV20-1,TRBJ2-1,TGCAGTGCTTTAACGCTTACTAGCGGGGGGTACAATGAGCAGTTCTTC,CSALTLTSGGYNEQFF
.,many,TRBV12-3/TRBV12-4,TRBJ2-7,TGTGCCAGCAGTCCCGGGACGGACTACGAGCAGTACTTC,CASSPGTDYEQYF
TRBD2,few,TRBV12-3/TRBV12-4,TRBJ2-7,TGTGCCAGCACCCTAGCGGGAGGGCAGTACGAGCAGTACTTC,CASTLAGGQYEQYF
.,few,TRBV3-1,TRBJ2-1,TGTGCCAGCAGCCTGAGGCTAGTCGGGTCCTACAATGAGCAGTTCTTC,CASSLRLVGSYNEQFF
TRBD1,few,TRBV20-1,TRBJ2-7,TGCAGTGCTGAGGACAGGGCCTACGAGCAGTACTTC,CSAEDRAYEQYF
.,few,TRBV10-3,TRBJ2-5,TGTGCCATCAGGGGGCATTCACAAGAGACCCAGTACTTC,CAIRGHSQETQYF
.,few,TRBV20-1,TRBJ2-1,TGCAGTGCCACACCCCCTTTAAGGGGGGGGTACAATGAGCAGTTCTTC,CSATPPLRGGYNEQFF
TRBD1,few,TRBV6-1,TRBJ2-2,TGTGCCAGCAAGAGGACAGGGGAAGCCGGGGAGCTGTTTTTT,CASKRTGEAGELFF
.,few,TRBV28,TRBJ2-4,TGTGCCAGCAGTTTGATCGTTGGGATAGCCAAAAACATTCAGTACTTC,CASSLIVGIAKNIQYF
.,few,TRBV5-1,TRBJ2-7,TGCGCCAGGTTGGGCGGACCCTACGAGCAGTACTTC,CARLGGPYEQYF
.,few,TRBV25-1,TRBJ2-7,TGTGCCAGCAGTACCGGGCTCAACTACGAGCAGTACTTC,CASSTGLNYEQYF
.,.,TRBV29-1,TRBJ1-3,TGCAGCGGTCAGAGGGGAACTGGAAACACCATATATTTT,CSGQRGTGNTIYF